Detailed here is one T cell receptor beta chain. This clone was picked up a small number of times. Its cognate antigen has yet to be identified. Per-base qualities were not stored, and no clone one base away is much larger. Additional DNA sequences in this sample encode the identical CDR3. Using the deep immunoSEQ assay, multiplex PCR amplified TCR CDR3 regions from genomic DNA. Extracted genomic DNA from each cell subset was spread evenly across all wells of several immunoSEQ 96-well plates, with each plate serving as a replicate. For sorted subsets, around 0.2 ug genomic DNA, equal to 25,000 to 35,000 T cell genomes, was loaded into each replicate PCR. Purified libraries were measured with a Qubit 3.0 fluorometer, size-checked on a Bioanalyzer 2100, and measured again with the KAPA Library Quantification kit. Every immunoSEQ 96-well plate was sequenced on a separate single-read 150-cycle Illumina NextSeq 550 flow cell. The authors' analysis ran thus. Because the immunoSEQ output included only junctional sequences and no quality scores, the filtering could not be the same as the filtering used for full-length reads. Sequences were annotated with PyIR, a Python wrapper for IgBLAST v1.9, using IMGT germline references to assign V/J genes and CDR3. Any read was removed if the V/J assignment was weak (E-value above 1e-6), the CDR3 was missing, or the read contained stop codons, out-of-frame junctions, or ambiguous translated residues. V3J clonotypes were defined as sequences sharing an identical inferred V gene, J gene, and CDR3 amino acid sequence. The percentage overlap between two repertoires was calculated by dividing the number of shared unique clonotypes by the size of the smaller repertoire. RTK rarefaction, the Chao1 estimator, and Recon v2.1 estimates of unobserved clonotypes were used to assess repertoire richness. OLGA was used to compute generation probabilities for all TCRbeta clonotypes that the gDNA method yielded from four donors. In TCRdb, the immuneACCESS table is reduced to in-frame sequences with V and J assigned. These tables do not hold every clone; where another copy was compared, an unresolved V gene accounts for under half, and the others remain unexplained. V and J calls and clone size are given by that table; D and trimming were obtained from the DNA. The sample table records about 730,000 clones; 55% to 80% of these occur just once. The leading ten clones occupy about 1.7% of the sample.

This sample is part of a study of shared clonotypes between healthy human individuals (dated by TCRdb to the early 2020s). Background for the entire study: Three men and a couple of women, aged 18 to 49 years, made up the cohort. For each donor, CD4 naive and CD4 memory were each run on three plates, CD8 naive on two plates, and CD8 memory on one plate. Between about 0.85 and 9.5 billion PBMCs per donor were obtained by leukapheresis. The study deeply sequenced blood TCR repertoires of about five healthy adults to estimate repertoire size and the extent of clonotype sharing between individuals. Different laboratories and diverse techniques were used to prepare libraries and sequence TCR repertoires, to increase sequencing depth and limit assay-specific biases. Summary of the overall study and its limitations: Even with the large sequencing depth, rarefaction of the sorted-subset datasets indicated that sequencing was incomplete. Because the study included only a small number of donors, the genetic and exposure-history diversity represented was limited. Pairwise subsampling led to the expectation that sequencing depth would affect the degree of clonotype sharing among donors. Across a few donors, around 5% of naive CD4, 3% to 3.5% of naive CD8, approximately 2.5% of memory CD4, and approximately 0.4% of memory CD8 clonotypes were shared. Naive subsets generally had larger estimated clonotype richness than memory subsets did. Higher generation probabilities were observed for clonotypes shared by all four sorted-subset donors than for non-shared clonotypes. Sampling was restricted to blood, and TCR repertoires in tissue are likely to differ from TCR repertoires in blood.

Donors were healthy HIV-negative adults with no recently reported acute infections or vaccinations. Only Caucasian adults living in Nashville, Tennessee, USA were represented among the donors. CD4+ T cells were enriched by magnetic negative selection, after which naive cells were positively selected on CD45RA and the negative fraction was taken as the memory subset. Blood was collected by leukapheresis, and PBMCs were isolated by Ficoll-Histopaque density gradient centrifugation and then cryopreserved in liquid nitrogen vapor phase. Analytical flow cytometry was used to check the purity and quantity of each magnetically sorted T cell population. Each sorted fraction had its genomic DNA isolated and then quantified by UV absorbance on a Nanodrop 2000c. The TCR originated in a woman younger than 45 in good health. Input material: memory CD4+ T cells sorted from blood. In the paper's terms, the cell subset or site label means: CD45RA-negative fraction.

The base sequence is TGCGCCAGCAGCCTGACTACTAGCGGGACATACAATGAGCAGTTCTTC. Protein translation: CASSLTTSGTYNEQFF. The rearrangement combines TRBV5-1 with TRBJ2-1; TRBD2 fits 10 bases in the junction. After removal of 4 bases from V and 4 bases from J, the junction retains 8 bases not matched to a gene. From cysteine to phenylalanine, the CDR3 is 16 amino acids long. The only DNA kept is the CDR3, 48 bases in frame from the first base. From the germline V gene, CDR1 is SGHRS and CDR2 is YFSETQ. Joined to the reference TRBV5-1 and TRBJ2-1 proteins, this CDR3 gives the full variable domain: KAGVTQTPRYLIKTRGQQVTLSCSPISGHRSVSWYQQTPGQGLQFLFEYFSETQRNKGNFPGRFSGRQFSNSRSEMNVSTLELGDSALYLCASSLTTSGTYNEQFFGPGTRLTVL.